This record covers a single T cell receptor (beta chain). Antigen: not known. CDR1 and CDR2 (germline): SGHTA, FQGNSA. This CDR3 is built from 16 residues. V was pared by 0 bases and J by 0 bases, with 2 bases of the junction left unmatched. Sequencing was performed with immunoSEQ multiplex PCR; in TCRdb, only in-frame clones are kept and a portion is missing. The sample consists of over a million clones, approximately 70% of them appearing once. The entry originates in a study of shared clonotypes between healthy human individuals. Findings of the study overall: The study found lower generation probabilities in non-shared clonotypes than in those shared by all four donors.

The chain recombines TRBV7-2 with TRBJ2-7; 10 positions match TRBD2. This TCR derives from a man aged 18-30 years in good health. The sample was memory CD4+ T cells sorted from blood. The subset is: CD45RA-negative fraction. The CDR3 loop is CASSLALAGSSYEQYF. The DNA for the CDR3 is TGTGCCAGCAGCTTAGCACTAGCGGGATCCTCCTACGAGCAGTACTTC.